The T cell receptor beta chain described here comes from a study of siplizumab effects on memory and regulatory T cells. Germline V lookup: CDR1 PRHDT, CDR2 FYEKMQ (reference sequence). This CDR3 is 14 amino acids long. V was trimmed by 5 bases and J by 2 bases, leaving 13 bases between them. Profiled with immunoSEQ multiplex PCR; TCRdb holds only in-frame clones, not every one. The sample has tens of thousands of clones, 93% seen once; the top ten hold less than 45%. The source material was CD8+ T cells sorted from blood. The V gene is TRBV13, the J gene TRBJ2-7, with D unresolved. This TCR was recovered from a human donor in good health. CDR3 sequence (DNA): TGTGCCAGCAGCCAAAGCCGGGCGACCTACGAGCAGTACTTC. Its translation: CASSQSRATYEQYF.